The clone carrying this TCR beta chain came up a few times. Its cognate antigen is unknown. The data are from a study of cytotoxic CD8 clonotypes in ibrutinib-treated CLL. Study at large: Approximately 25 partial and 2 complete responses; at median roughly 70 months, around 15 remitted, around twelve progressed. Study-level points and caveats: Samples were collected at differing times from sustained-remission and progressing patients.

Profiled with immunoSEQ multiplex PCR; TCRdb holds only in-frame clones, not every one. This table holds about 310,000 clones, around four fifths found once. Per germline, CDR1 KGHSH and CDR2 LQKENI. The junction had 7 bases not matched to a gene; V was cut back by 3 bases and J by 9 bases. There are 14 residues in the CDR3. This receptor was taken from a human donor with chronic lymphocytic leukemia. The chain is built from TRBV18 and TRBJ2-1; 8 positions match TRBD1. The sample consisted of PBMCs, taken before ibrutinib treatment. The CDR3 nucleotides read TGTGCCAGCTCACCTGGACAGGGTCGGACTGAGCAGTTCTTC. This translates into CASSPGQGRTEQFF.